This entry lists 27 T cell receptor beta chains sequenced from one sample in a study of blood T cell repertoires in COVID-19. TCRdb's copy holds only in-frame clones and misses some; the assay was immunoSEQ multiplex PCR. The sample records 150,000 to 200,000 clones, approximately 88% being singletons. The sequenced sample consisted of peripheral blood. The source is a woman of 80 years or more with active or convalescent COVID-19.

V is TRBV2 and J is TRBJ1-3, with a weak D call TRBD1 (5 bases). Germline assignment: CDR1 SNHLY and CDR2 FYNNEI. V dropped 7 bases and J dropped 0 bases, with 16 bases sitting between them. The CDR3 spans 16 residues. The CDR3: CASTLDTASSGNTIYF. The CDR3 coding sequence is TGTGCCAGCACCCTGGACACCGCAAGCTCTGGAAACACCATATATTTT.

This chain links TRBV7-2 with TRBJ2-7; possible D gene TRBD1, 6 bases. The germline V gene encodes CDR1 SGHTA and CDR2 FQGNSA. The CDR3 loop spans 14 amino acids. Trimming stripped 5 bases from V and 6 bases from J, with 17 bases between. CDR3 region: CASSRTQGRVEQYF. DNA for the CDR3: TGTGCCAGCAGCCGGACACAGGGTAGGGTCGAGCAGTACTTC.

The chain uses TRBV9 and TRBJ2-2, with 8 bases matching TRBD2. CDR1 is SGDLS and CDR2 is YYNGEE in the germline V gene. With 0 bases clipped from V and 7 bases from J, the junction kept 11 bases outside the gene matches. This CDR3 spans 17 amino acids. The CDR3 sequence is CASSVDSRGGPVGELFF. DNA for the CDR3: TGTGCCAGCAGCGTAGACAGTCGCGGGGGGCCTGTCGGGGAGCTGTTTTTT.

This chain links TRBV7-2 with TRBJ2-7; TRBD2 matches at 7 bases. From germline, CDR1 is SGHTA and CDR2 FQGNSA. V gave up 5 bases and J gave up 4 bases; unmatched junction bases: 8. The CDR3 runs 14 residues. The CDR3 DNA is TGTGCCAGCAGCACCTATCTAGCGGAGTACGAGCAGTACTTC. Translation: CASSTYLAEYEQYF.

This clone was counted between two and nine times. The chain joins TRBV3-1 (or the pseudogene TRBV3-2) to TRBJ1-2, with 9 bases lining up with TRBD1. J lost 8 bases, V lost 1 base, and 11 bases had no gene match. Germline V CDR1 and CDR2: LGHDT, YNNKEL (reference sequence). This CDR3 is built from 16 residues. CDR3 region: CASSQVFATGGQGYTF. CDR3 in DNA: TGTGCCAGCAGCCAAGTATTCGCAACAGGGGGCCAAGGCTACACCTTC.

V usage is TRBV12-2 and J usage is TRBJ1-1. TRBV12-2 corresponds to a pseudogene. This CDR3 has 13 amino acids. The CDR3 coding sequence is TGTGCAAGTCGCTTAGGTCGGAACACTGAAGCTTTCTTT. Residues: CASRLGRNTEAFF.

The rearrangement uses TRBV2 and TRBJ1-1; the match to TRBD1 covers 8 bases. Germline V gene lookup returns CDR1 SNHLY and CDR2 FYNNEI. The CDR3 extends over 12 amino acids. Trimming at V came to 6 bases and at J to 7 bases, leaving 4 bases not matched to a gene. CDR3 amino acids: CASSLTGVEAFF. Here the CDR3 DNA reads TGTGCCAGCAGCCTGACAGGGGTTGAAGCTTTCTTT.

The chain employs TRBV24-1 and TRBJ2-3; TRBD1 aligns across 9 bases. Trimming took 5 bases from V and 1 from J; bases not matched to a gene: 9. The CDR3 totals 17 residues. The germline V gene has CDR1 KGHDR and CDR2 SFDVKD. This chain's CDR3 is CATSAGDRVRGTDTQYF. DNA for the CDR3: TGTGCCACCAGTGCCGGGGACAGGGTGAGGGGCACAGATACGCAGTATTTT.

The chain uses TRBV2 and TRBJ1-1; 7 bases agree with TRBD1. The CDR3 has 14 amino acids. V shed 6 bases, J shed 1 base, and the junction held 5 bases outside the gene matches. Looked up from germline, CDR1 is SNHLY and CDR2 is FYNNEI. CDR3 loop: CASSKGQRNTEAFF. The CDR3, as DNA: TGTGCCAGCAGCAAGGGACAGAGGAACACTGAAGCTTTCTTT.

A note on this clone: This same CDR3 is encoded by further DNA sequences in the sample. The chain is built from TRBV7-2 and TRBJ2-2; D perhaps matches TRBD1 (5 bases). The CDR3 consists of 12 residues. V lost 2 bases, J lost 8 bases, and 6 bases lay in between. Germline V gene sequence: CDR1 SGHTA, CDR2 FQGNSA. CDR3 bases: TGTGCCAGCAGCTTAAGGGGAGGGGAGCTGTTTTTT. It is translated as CASSLRGGELFF. The full variable domain, its missing parts supplied by reference TRBV7-2 and TRBJ2-2, is GAGVSQSPSNKVTEKGKDVELRCDPISGHTALYWYRQSLGQGLEFLIYFQGNSAPDKSGLPSDRFSAERTGGSVSTLTIQRTQQEDSAVYLCASSLRGGELFFGEGSRLTVL.

Points on this clone: An end of the junction differs from the germline gene, which may be a read error. V and J are TRBV7-7 and TRBJ2-2; D may be TRBD2 (5 bases). CDR3 length: 14 amino acids. Germline CDR1 and CDR2: SSHAT and FNYEAQ (reference sequence). The CDR3 is CASSLEAGAGELFF. CDR3 nucleotide sequence: TGTGCTAGCAGCTTAGAGGCCGGGGCCGGGGAGCTGTTTTTT.

DNA for the CDR3: TGTGCCACCGCGGAGGGGTGGAACACCGGGGAGCTGTTTTTT. Its translation: CATAEGWNTGELFF. This rearrangement joins TRBV19 to TRBJ2-2; maybe TRBD2 (6 bases). V was shortened by 10 bases and J by 1 base, with 13 bases between the two germline ends. CDR3 size: 14 residues. In germline, CDR1 is LNHDA, CDR2 SQIVND (reference sequence).

The chain couples TRBV5-6 to TRBJ2-1; 7 bases align to TRBD2. Germline assignment: CDR1 SGHDT and CDR2 YYEEEE. J was trimmed by 7 bases and V by 3 bases; bases with no gene match: 13. The CDR3 is made up of 16 amino acids. DNA for the CDR3: TGTGCCAGCAGCTGGACCGGGACTACCTCTATGAATGAGCAGTTCTTC. It encodes CASSWTGTTSMNEQFF.

The V and J genes are TRBV6-2 or TRBV6-3 and TRBJ1-5; 9 bases are shared with TRBD1. CDR1 MNHEY and CDR2 SVGEGT come from the germline V gene. The junction had 5 bases not matched to a gene; V was cut back by 2 bases and J by 6 bases. The CDR3 has 15 amino acids. CDR3 loop: CASSYGGQGTQPQHF. The CDR3 region has the DNA TGTGCCAGCAGTTACGGCGGACAGGGGACTCAGCCCCAGCATTTT.

This chain uses TRBV5-1 with TRBJ1-2, with 8 bases lining up with TRBD1. The CDR3 consists of 15 residues. Trimming took 4 bases from V and 8 from J; bases not matched to a gene: 13. Germline V CDR1 and CDR2: SGHRS, YFSETQ. The CDR3 here is CASSVQRTGPEGYTF. Written as DNA, the CDR3 is TGCGCCAGCAGCGTGCAAAGGACAGGGCCGGAGGGCTACACCTTC.

This clone was picked up a small number of times. The chain links TRBV5-1 to TRBJ1-5; possible D gene TRBD1, 6 bases. Trimming left V 1 base short and J 5 bases short, with 13 bases between. Germline CDR1 is SGHRS and CDR2 is YFSETQ. The CDR3 is 15 amino acids. The CDR3 DNA reads TGCGCCAGCAGCTTGCTGGACAGAGGAGATCAGCCCCAGCATTTT. Encoded protein: CASSLLDRGDQPQHF.

This sequence joins TRBV11-2 and TRBJ2-1, with 9 nucleotides matching TRBD1. The CDR3 is 13 residues long. CDR1 is SGHAT, CDR2 FQNNGV, per germline. The ends lost 6 bases at V and 9 bases at J; junction bases unmatched: 6. The CDR3 DNA follows: TGTGCCAGCAGAAGACAGGGGGTAGGTGAGCAGTTCTTC. Encoded protein: CASRRQGVGEQFF.

This sequence joins TRBV20-1 and TRBJ1-5; D is uncertain. Germline lookup yields CDR1 DFQATT and CDR2 SNEGSKA (reference sequence). The CDR3 totals 14 residues. Between the trimmed V and J ends, which lost 3 bases and 0 bases, there was a span of 9 bases. The CDR3 region is CSASSGLSNQPQHF. In DNA form, the CDR3 reads TGCAGTGCTAGTTCAGGACTTAGCAATCAGCCCCAGCATTTT.

The chain carries TRBV19 and TRBJ1-6, with a weak D call TRBD1 (6 bases). The germline gives CDR1 LNHDA, CDR2 SQIVND (reference sequence). This CDR3 is built from 15 residues. Deletions cut 4 bases from V and 7 bases from J, with 14 bases between. The CDR3 DNA is TGTGCCAGTAGTACCACGGACAGTGGAAATTCACCCCTCCACTTT. This codes for CASSTTDSGNSPLHF.

The genes are TRBV10-1 and TRBJ1-1; 7 nucleotides match TRBD1. J lost 0 bases, V lost 8 bases, and 9 bases had no gene match. Germline V gene lookup returns CDR1 WNHNN and CDR2 SYGVQD (reference sequence). The CDR3 runs 15 residues. The CDR3 reads CASERPGQMNTEAFF. Written as DNA, the CDR3 is TGCGCCAGCGAGAGGCCGGGACAGATGAACACTGAAGCTTTCTTT.

This clone was seen only once. The chain carries TRBV5-6 and TRBJ2-5; 8 bases map to TRBD1. Germline trimming cut 2 bases from V and 1 base from J; bases unmatched to any gene: 1. CDR1 is SGHDT, CDR2 YYEEEE, per germline. This CDR3 is built from 14 residues. The CDR3, as DNA: TGTGCCAGCAGCTTCGGACAGGGCCAAGAGACCCAGTACTTC. Protein product: CASSFGQGQETQYF.

The gene calls are TRBV2 and TRBJ1-6; 9 bases match TRBD1. The germline V gene encodes CDR1 SNHLY and CDR2 FYNNEI. J lost 12 bases, V lost 3 bases, and 12 bases had no gene match. The length of the CDR3 is 16 residues. The CDR3 sequence is CASSDGGTGRKVPLHF. The CDR3 DNA follows: TGTGCCAGCAGTGATGGGGGGACAGGGAGGAAGGTACCCCTCCACTTT.

This chain uses TRBV10-3 with TRBJ1-4; a weak D match, TRBD1 (5 bases). With 2 bases removed from V and 4 bases from J, the gap between germline ends came to 8 bases. The CDR3 has 14 residues. Germline lookup yields CDR1 ENHRY and CDR2 SYGVKD. CDR3 bases: TGTGCCATCAGTGAGGGGGCTTTTAATGAAAAACTGTTTTTT. It translates to CAISEGAFNEKLFF.

J is TRBJ1-5 and V is TRBV2; 8 bases are shared with TRBD1. The CDR3 sequence is 14 residues long. Per the germline V gene, CDR1 is SNHLY and CDR2 is FYNNEI. The V gene end was trimmed by 5 bases and the J gene end by 7 bases; junction bases not matched to a gene: 7. CDR3 sequence reads: CASSRTGTTQPQHF. For the CDR3, the DNA is TGTGCCAGCAGTAGGACAGGGACAACCCAGCCCCAGCATTTT.

The rearrangement joins TRBV25-1 to TRBJ1-1; D may be TRBD1 (5 bases). CDR1 is MGHDK, CDR2 SYGVNS, per germline. V was cut by 5 bases and J by 11 bases, with 18 bases left in between. CDR3 size: 13 residues. The CDR3 DNA is TGTGCCAGCAGTTCCCCGGGACTGGGAGACGCTTTCTTT. As protein: CASSSPGLGDAFF.

This clone was counted only a few times. V usage is TRBV5-6 and J usage is TRBJ1-1; D remains unclear. This CDR3 is 13 amino acids long. The ends were cut back, 4 bases at V and 0 bases at J, with 7 bases in the middle. Germline V gene sequence: CDR1 SGHDT, CDR2 YYEEEE. CDR3 coding DNA: TGTGCCAGCAGCCGCAGATTGAACACTGAAGCTTTCTTT. This codes for CASSRRLNTEAFF. Combining the CDR3 with reference TRBV5-6 and TRBJ1-1 gives the whole variable domain DAGVTQSPTHLIKTRGQQVTLRCSPKSGHDTVSWYQQALGQGPQFIFQYYEEEERQRGNFPDRFSGHQFPNYSSELNVNALLLGDSALYLCASSRRLNTEAFFGQGTRLTVV.

Only a few counts were recorded for this clone. The chain uses TRBV7-2 and TRBJ2-2, with D uncertain. With 5 bases removed from V and 0 bases from J, the gap between germline ends came to 4 bases. Germline CDR1 SGHTA, CDR2 FQGNSA. The CDR3 totals 13 residues. CDR3 sequence reads: CASSPSNTGELFF. The CDR3 nucleotides are TGTGCCAGCAGCCCTTCGAACACCGGGGAGCTGTTTTTT.